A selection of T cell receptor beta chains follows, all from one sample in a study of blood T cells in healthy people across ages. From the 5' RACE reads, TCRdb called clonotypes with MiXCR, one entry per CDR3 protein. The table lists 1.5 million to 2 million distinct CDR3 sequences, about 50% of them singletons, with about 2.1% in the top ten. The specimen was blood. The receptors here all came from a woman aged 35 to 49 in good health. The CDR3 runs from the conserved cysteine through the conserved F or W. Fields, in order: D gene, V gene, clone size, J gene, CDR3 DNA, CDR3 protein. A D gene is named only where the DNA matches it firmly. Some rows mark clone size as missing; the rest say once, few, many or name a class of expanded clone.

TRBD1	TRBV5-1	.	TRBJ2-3	TGCGCCAGCAGCCAAGGGGTGTCTTGGGACAGGGGCTTTCCAGATACGCAGTATTTT	CASSQGVSWDRGFPDTQYF
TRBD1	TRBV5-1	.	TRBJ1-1	TGCGCCAGCAGCTCTTTGACAGGGATGACTGAAGCTTTCTTT	CASSSLTGMTEAFF
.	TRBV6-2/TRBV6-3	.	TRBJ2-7	TGTGCCAGCAACAAAGCGAAGCCGTCCTACGAGCAGTACTTC	CASNKAKPSYEQYF
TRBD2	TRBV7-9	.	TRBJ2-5	TGTGCCAGCAGCCCTTTCCCAGCGGGAGGCATGGAGGCCCAAGAGACCCGGTACTTC	CASSPFPAGGMEAQETRYF
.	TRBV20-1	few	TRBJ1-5	TGCAGTGCTAGTACCCACAGTGCAAATCAGCCCCAGCATTTT	CSASTHSANQPQHF
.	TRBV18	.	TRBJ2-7	TGTGCCAGCGCACCGAATACCTACGAGCAGTACTTC	CASAPNTYEQYF
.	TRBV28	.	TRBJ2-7	TGTGCCAGCAGTCCCCCAGGGTCTCTCTCCTACGAGCAGTACTTC	CASSPPGSLSYEQYF
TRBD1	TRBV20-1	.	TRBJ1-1	TGCAGTGCTAGACCCCCGGGACAGGGGGGTCAAGCTTTCTTT	CSARPPGQGGQAFF
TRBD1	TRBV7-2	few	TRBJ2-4	TGTGCCAGCAGCTGGACAGGGGGCAGGGCCAAAAACATTCAGTACTTC	CASSWTGGRAKNIQYF
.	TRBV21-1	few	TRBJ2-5	TGTGCCAGCAGCAAAGTAACGAAACAGGGTGGAGAGACCCAGTACTTC	CASSKVTKQGGETQYF
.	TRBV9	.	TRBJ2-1	TGTGCCAGCAGCGTAGGGACAGATATATCCTCCTACAATGAGCAGTTCTTC	CASSVGTDISSYNEQFF
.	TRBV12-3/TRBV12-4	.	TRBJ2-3	TGTGCCAGCAGTATAGCCCGTGCAGATACGCAGTATTTT	CASSIARADTQYF
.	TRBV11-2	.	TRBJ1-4	TGTGCCAGCAGCTTAGTAGGGGCTGGGGAGGGCGGCGGAGAAAAACTGTTTTTT	CASSLVGAGEGGGEKLFF
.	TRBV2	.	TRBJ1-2	TGTGCCAGCAGTTACAGGGTGGAGGGCTACACCTTC	CASSYRVEGYTF
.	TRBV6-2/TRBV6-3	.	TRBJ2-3	TGTGCCAGCCGTCGGTATGGGATTTCTAGCACAGATACGCAGTATTTT	CASRRYGISSTDTQYF
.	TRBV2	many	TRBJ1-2	TGTGCCAGCAGTGAAGGGACCTATGGCTACACCTTC	CASSEGTYGYTF